These T cell receptor beta chains were read from a single sample in a study of Graves' ophthalmopathy and Graves' hyperthyroidism. TCRdb re-called the multiplex PCR reads through MiXCR, storing one row per CDR3 protein. This sample carries about 590,000 distinct CDR3 sequences, 35% to 40% of them seen once, and the ten largest clones take around 4%. The sequencing input was peripheral blood or thyroid tissue (not recorded which). The receptors shown here come from an adult man with Graves' hyperthyroidism. The CDR3 runs from the conserved cysteine through the conserved F or W. The D gene is left open where the match is weak. Part of the rows lack a size; the others show once, few, many or a class for expanded clones.

TGTGCCACCAGTGATTTAACGGGACAGGGTTTCGGGGAGCTGTTTTTT,CATSDLTGQGFGELFF,TRBV24-1,TRBJ2-2,TRBD1,few
TGTGCCAGCAGTTCCGACAGGATGAACACTGAAGCTTTCTTT,CASSSDRMNTEAFF,TRBV12-3/TRBV12-4,TRBJ1-1,-,many
TGTGCCAGCAGCTTAGAGTGGACTAGCGGGTACCAAGAGACCCAGTACTTC,CASSLEWTSGYQETQYF,TRBV11-2,TRBJ2-5,TRBD2,once
TGCAGTGCCGAAGATAGCAATCAGCCCCAGCATTTT,CSAEDSNQPQHF,TRBV20-1,TRBJ1-5,-,many
TGCAGCGTGAAGACTAGCGGGAGGGCCGGGGCCAACGTCCTGACTTTC,CSVKTSGRAGANVLTF,TRBV29-1,TRBJ2-6,TRBD2,-
TGCGCCAGCAGCTCGGGACCGACTCGGGGCTACACCTTC,CASSSGPTRGYTF,TRBV5-1,TRBJ1-2,-,many
TGTGCCAGCAGCCCGACGTTTTTCTATGGCTACACCTTC,CASSPTFFYGYTF,TRBV7-8,TRBJ1-2,-,many
TGCGCCAGCAGCCAAGAAATTGTCCTCGAAAATAACTATGGCTACACCTTC,CASSQEIVLENNYGYTF,TRBV4-1,TRBJ1-2,-,many
TGTGCCAGCAGTTTTAGTCCACCGGGGACAGAGAAAGAGACCCAGTACTTC,CASSFSPPGTEKETQYF,TRBV28,TRBJ2-5,TRBD1,-
TGTGCCAGCACTGAGTCGGCAGGCGGCTACACCTTC,CASTESAGGYTF,TRBV2,TRBJ1-2,-,-
TGCAGCGTTTCCACAGGGGTCAAAGGAGACTATGGCTACACCTTC,CSVSTGVKGDYGYTF,TRBV29-1,TRBJ1-2,TRBD1,-
TGTGCCAGCAGTTCCTTAGCGAGGAACACCGGGGAGCTGTTTTTT,CASSSLARNTGELFF,TRBV6-5,TRBJ2-2,-,-
TGTGCCAGCAGCGTGACAGGGGTGAACACTGAAGCTTTCTTT,CASSVTGVNTEAFF,TRBV9,TRBJ1-1,TRBD1,many
TGTGCCACCAGTGAAGGGGTAAGCACTGAAGCTTTCTTT,CATSEGVSTEAFF,TRBV24-1,TRBJ1-1,-,-
TGCAGCGTTGGAAATTTAGGGACTAGCTTCTCGGGCGGAGAGACCCAGTACTTC,CSVGNLGTSFSGGETQYF,TRBV29-1,TRBJ2-5,TRBD2,-
TGTGCCAGCAGTCGAGGACTAGCGGTTAACACTGAAGCTTTCTTT,CASSRGLAVNTEAFF,TRBV6-6,TRBJ1-1,-,-
TGTGCCAGCAGCTTAACCGTAGGACAGCACAATGAGCAGTTTTTT,CASSLTVGQHNEQFF,TRBV7-9,TRBJ2-2,-,-
TGTGCCAGCAGTACCGGAGGAGGGCCAGGGGAGGCCTACGAGCAGTACTTC,CASSTGGGPGEAYEQYF,TRBV6-5,TRBJ2-7,-,few
TGTGCCAGCAGCGTCCAAAGCTCTGGGGCCAACGTCCTGACTTTC,CASSVQSSGANVLTF,TRBV9,TRBJ2-6,-,many
TGTGCCACCAGCAGACCGGGGGTCTCCTACGAGCAGTACTTC,CATSRPGVSYEQYF,TRBV15,TRBJ2-7,-,-
TGTGCCAGCAGTTTAGACGCCTCCGGGGAGCTGTTTTTT,CASSLDASGELFF,TRBV27,TRBJ2-2,-,-
TGTGCCAACAGCTCGGGGAGGGGGAACACTGAAGCTTTCTTT,CANSSGRGNTEAFF,TRBV7-3,TRBJ1-1,-,-
TGTGCCAGCAGCTTAGATCGGCAGCGGTTGGAGTATTTT,CASSLDRQRLEYF,TRBV7-8,TRBJ2-3,-,-
TGTGCCATCAGTGGCTCGGGATTAATGGATACGCAGTATTTT,CAISGSGLMDTQYF,TRBV10-3,TRBJ2-3,-,few
TGTGCCAGCAATTACCAGGGGGGTTACGAGCAGTACTTC,CASNYQGGYEQYF,TRBV2,TRBJ2-7,-,few
TGTGCCAGCAGCCCCCCGGGACAGGTTTATAACACCGGGGAGCTGTTTTTT,CASSPPGQVYNTGELFF,TRBV7-6,TRBJ2-2,TRBD1,many
TGCAGTGCTGGGGGACAGGGCCAAGAGACCCAGTACTTC,CSAGGQGQETQYF,TRBV20-1,TRBJ2-5,TRBD1,many
TGCGCCAGCAGCTTGGCCGGGGAGCATGGCTACACCTTC,CASSLAGEHGYTF,TRBV5-1,TRBJ1-2,-,many
TGTGCCAGCAGCGTTCAGACAGGACCTGATCAAGAGACCCAGTACTTC,CASSVQTGPDQETQYF,TRBV9,TRBJ2-5,-,many
TGTGCCACCAGTGAAACAGAAGACACTTATGGCTACACCTTC,CATSETEDTYGYTF,TRBV24-1,TRBJ1-2,-,many
TGTGCCAGCAGATCGCGGACTAGCGGGAGTGGTGAGACCCAGTACTTC,CASRSRTSGSGETQYF,TRBV11-1,TRBJ2-5,TRBD2,many
TGTGCCAGCAGCTTAGGTGGCGCTCCCTGGGGAGATACGCAGTATTTT,CASSLGGAPWGDTQYF,TRBV11-3,TRBJ2-3,-,-
TGTGCCAGCAGCTTAGACTTGATGGCGGGGGCCTCCTACGAGCAGTACTTC,CASSLDLMAGASYEQYF,TRBV7-3,TRBJ2-7,-,-
TGCAGCGTTGATGGCGGTAACTATGGCTACACCTTC,CSVDGGNYGYTF,TRBV29-1,TRBJ1-2,-,many
TGTGCCAGCAGCCCACCGCGACGGATTAGCAATCAGCCCCAGCATTTT,CASSPPRRISNQPQHF,TRBV7-8,TRBJ1-5,-,many
TGTGCCATCAGTGAAGTCTTTCTACGTGGGGCTAGTGGCTCACCCCTCCACTTT,CAISEVFLRGASGSPLHF,TRBV10-3,TRBJ1-6,-,many
TGCGCCAGCAGTGAGGCTTGGGGACGCGAGCAGTACTTC,CASSEAWGREQYF,TRBV10-2,TRBJ2-7,-,-